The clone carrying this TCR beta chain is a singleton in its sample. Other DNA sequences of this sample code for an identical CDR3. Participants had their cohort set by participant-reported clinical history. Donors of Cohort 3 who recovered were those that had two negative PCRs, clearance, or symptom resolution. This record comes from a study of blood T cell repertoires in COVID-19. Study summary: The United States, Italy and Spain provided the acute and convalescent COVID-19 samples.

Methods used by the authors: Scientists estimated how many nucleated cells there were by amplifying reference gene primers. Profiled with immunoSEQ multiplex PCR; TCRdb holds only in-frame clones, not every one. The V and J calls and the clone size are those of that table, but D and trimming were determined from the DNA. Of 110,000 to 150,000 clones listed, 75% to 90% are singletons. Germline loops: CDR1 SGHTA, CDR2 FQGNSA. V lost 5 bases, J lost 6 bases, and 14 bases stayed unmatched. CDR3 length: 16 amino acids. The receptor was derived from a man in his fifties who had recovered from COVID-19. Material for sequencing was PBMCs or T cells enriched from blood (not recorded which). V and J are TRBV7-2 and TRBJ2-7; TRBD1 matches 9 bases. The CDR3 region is CASSPKTGTGTGEQYF. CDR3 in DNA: TGTGCCAGCAGCCCAAAAACGGGGACAGGGACGGGCGAGCAGTACTTC.